The TCR beta chain described here comes from a study of cytomegalovirus exposure and HLA in healthy donors. On the study more broadly: Around 180 million T cells yielded roughly 120 million unique TCR beta sequences, as an earlier analysis found.

The CDR3 loop spans 20 amino acids. From germline, CDR1 is MNHEY and CDR2 SMNVEV (reference sequence). The germline V and J ends were trimmed by 5 bases and 0 bases, with 26 bases remaining between them. It was with 60 Vbeta and 13 Jbeta primers that the PCR ran. Only in-frame clones appear in the TCRdb table, and some are missing; sequencing was by immunoSEQ multiplex PCR. The sample yields some 190,000 clones, roughly four fifths seen once. The sample was PBMCs. The rearrangement uses TRBV27 and TRBJ1-3; perhaps TRBD1 as D (6 bases). The source of this sequence is a man aged 18 to 35 in good health and CMV-seronegative. The CDR3 here is CASSPEGYREVLNSGNTIYF. The CDR3 region has the DNA TGTGCCAGCAGTCCCGAGGGCTACAGGGAAGTGCTTAACTCTGGAAACACCATATATTTT.